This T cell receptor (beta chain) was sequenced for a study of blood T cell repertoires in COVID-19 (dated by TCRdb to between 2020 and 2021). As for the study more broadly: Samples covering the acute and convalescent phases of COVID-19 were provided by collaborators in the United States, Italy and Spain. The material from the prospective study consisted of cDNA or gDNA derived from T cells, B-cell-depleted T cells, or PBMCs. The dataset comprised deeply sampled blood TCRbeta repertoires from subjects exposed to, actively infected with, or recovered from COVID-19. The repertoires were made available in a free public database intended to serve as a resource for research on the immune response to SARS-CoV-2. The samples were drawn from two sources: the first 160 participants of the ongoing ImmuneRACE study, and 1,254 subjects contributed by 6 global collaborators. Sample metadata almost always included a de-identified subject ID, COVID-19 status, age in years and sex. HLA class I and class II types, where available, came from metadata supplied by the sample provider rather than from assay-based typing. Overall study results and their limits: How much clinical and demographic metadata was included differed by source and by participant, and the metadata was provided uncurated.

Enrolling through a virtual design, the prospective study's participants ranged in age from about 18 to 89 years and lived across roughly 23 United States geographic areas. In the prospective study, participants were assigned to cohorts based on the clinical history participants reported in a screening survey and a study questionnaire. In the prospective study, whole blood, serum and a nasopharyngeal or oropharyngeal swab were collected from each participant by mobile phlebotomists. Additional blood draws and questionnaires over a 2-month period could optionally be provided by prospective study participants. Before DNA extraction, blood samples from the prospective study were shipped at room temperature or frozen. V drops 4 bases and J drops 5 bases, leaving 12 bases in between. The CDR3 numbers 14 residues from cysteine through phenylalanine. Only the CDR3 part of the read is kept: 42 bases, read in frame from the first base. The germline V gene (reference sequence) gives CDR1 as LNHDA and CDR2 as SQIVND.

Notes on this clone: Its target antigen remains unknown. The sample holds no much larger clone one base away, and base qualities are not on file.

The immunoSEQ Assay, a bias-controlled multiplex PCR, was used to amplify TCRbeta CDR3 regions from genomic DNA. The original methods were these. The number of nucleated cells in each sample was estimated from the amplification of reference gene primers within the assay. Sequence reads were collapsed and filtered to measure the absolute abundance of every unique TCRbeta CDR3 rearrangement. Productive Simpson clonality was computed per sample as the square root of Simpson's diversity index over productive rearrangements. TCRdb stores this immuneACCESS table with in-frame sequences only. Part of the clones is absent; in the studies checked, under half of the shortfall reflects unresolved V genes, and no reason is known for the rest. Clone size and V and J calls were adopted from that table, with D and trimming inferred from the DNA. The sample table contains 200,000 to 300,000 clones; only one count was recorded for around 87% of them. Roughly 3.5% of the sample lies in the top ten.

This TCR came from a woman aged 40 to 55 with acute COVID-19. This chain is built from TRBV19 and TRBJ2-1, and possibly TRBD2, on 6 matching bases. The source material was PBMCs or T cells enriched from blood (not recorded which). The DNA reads TGTGCCAGTAGTAGTAGCGGTAAGAACAATGAGCAGTTCTTC. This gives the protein CASSSSGKNNEQFF.